The 32 T cell receptor beta chains below were found in one sample sequenced in a study of cytomegalovirus exposure and HLA in healthy donors. Both 60 Vbeta primers and 13 Jbeta primers went into the PCR. This table comes from immunoSEQ multiplex PCR, and its TCRdb copy is limited to in-frame clones, with some not included. The repertoire has more than 95,000 clones, 64% of them found once; the top ten carry roughly 3.2%. The sample was PBMCs. These receptors were taken from a man in his sixties in good health and CMV-seronegative.

The genes are TRBV7-9 and TRBJ1-4, with TRBD1 matching 9 bases. This CDR3 spans 13 amino acids. Looked up from germline, CDR1 is SEHNR and CDR2 is FQNEAQ (reference sequence). The V and J ends lost 8 bases and 11 bases, in that order; junction bases with no gene match: 9. Written as DNA, the CDR3 is TGTGCCAGCGTGGGGACAGGGTCTGTGAAACTGTTTTTT. Translation gives CASVGTGSVKLFF.

The chain recombines TRBV5-1 with TRBJ2-1; TRBD2 aligns across 7 bases. This CDR3 has 17 amino acids. V gave up 4 bases and J gave up 9 bases; unmatched junction bases: 19. Germline CDR1 SGHRS, CDR2 YFSETQ. The CDR3, as DNA: TGCGCCAGCAGCCCCGGGCCTGTGGCGGGAGAAGTCAGTGAGCAGTTCTTC. It translates to CASSPGPVAGEVSEQFF.

This rearrangement joins TRBV14 to TRBJ1-1; D is uncertain. V was shortened by 8 bases and J by 1 base, with 5 bases between the two germline ends. The germline gives CDR1 SGHDN, CDR2 FVKESK. The CDR3 is made up of 11 amino acids. In nucleotides, the CDR3 is TGTGCCAGCGGGAGGAACACTGAAGCTTTCTTT. Amino acids: CASGRNTEAFF.

The chain joins TRBV7-8 to TRBJ2-2, with 10 bases aligning to TRBD2. Germline V CDR1 and CDR2: SGHVS, FQNEAQ. The CDR3 totals 15 residues. Trimming cost V 1 base and J 8 bases; bases outside gene matches: 4. CDR3 sequence (DNA): TGTGCCAGCAGCTTAGGCGCTAGCGGGGGAGGGGAGCTGTTTTTT. This gives the protein CASSLGASGGGELFF.

The chain recombines TRBV7-6 with TRBJ2-3, with TRBD2 matching 14 bases. The CDR3 is 16 residues long. V was clipped by 6 bases and J by 5 bases; unmatched bases: 7. Germline V gene lookup returns CDR1 SGHVS and CDR2 FNYEAQ. CDR3 sequence reads: CASSQGTSGSQDTQYF. CDR3 bases: TGTGCCAGCAGTCAAGGGACTAGCGGGAGCCAAGATACGCAGTATTTT.

J is TRBJ1-6 and V is TRBV5-4; 7 bases match TRBD1. CDR1 is SGHNT and CDR2 is YYREEE in the germline V gene (reference sequence). This CDR3 comprises 15 residues. Trimming cost V 4 bases and J 5 bases; bases outside gene matches: 6. CDR3 coding DNA: TGTGCCAGCAGCGGATACAGGGGAGATAATTCACCCCTCCACTTT. Translated, it gives CASSGYRGDNSPLHF.

The rearrangement joins TRBV7-6 to TRBJ2-2; D might be TRBD1 (5 bases). V lost 1 base to trimming and J lost 3 bases, with 12 bases between them. The CDR3 consists of 16 residues. The germline CDR1 and CDR2 sequences are SGHVS and FNYEAQ. The CDR3 sequence: CASSLGQGEYTGELFF. For the CDR3, the DNA is TGTGCCAGCAGCTTAGGGCAGGGCGAGTACACCGGGGAGCTGTTTTTT. The complete variable domain, with remaining parts taken from reference TRBV7-6 and TRBJ2-2, reads GAGVSQSPRYKVTKRGQDVALRCDPISGHVSLYWYRQALGQGPEFLTYFNYEAQQDKSGLPNDRFSAERPEGSISTLTIQRTEQRDSAMYRCASSLGQGEYTGELFFGEGSRLTVL.

The rearrangement links TRBV5-5 to TRBJ1-4; 8 bases align to TRBD1. Germline assignment: CDR1 SGHKS and CDR2 YYEKEE (reference sequence). This CDR3 is built from 16 residues. V lost 4 bases, J lost 5 bases, and 10 bases stayed unmatched. This CDR3 reads CASSPVFSGGNEKLFF. CDR3 in DNA: TGTGCCAGCAGCCCCGTTTTCTCAGGGGGCAATGAAAAACTGTTTTTT. The variable domain in full, completed from reference TRBV5-5 and TRBJ1-4, reads DAGVTQSPTHLIKTRGQQVTLRCSPISGHKSVSWYQQVLGQGPQFIFQYYEKEERGRGNFPDRFSARQFPNYSSELNVNALLLGDSALYLCASSPVFSGGNEKLFFGSGTQLSVL.

J is TRBJ1-1 and V is TRBV19; D may be TRBD1 (5 bases). Germline V gives CDR1 LNHDA, CDR2 SQIVND (reference sequence). With 9 bases removed from V and 1 base from J, the gap between germline ends came to 12 bases. The CDR3 covers 13 residues. CDR3 DNA: TGTGCCAGCTCAGGGCTACCGAACACTGAAGCTTTCTTT. It codes for CASSGLPNTEAFF.

The chain links TRBV4-1 to TRBJ2-1; 7 positions agree with TRBD2. The CDR3 consists of 16 residues. Losses at the gene ends were 0 bases for V and 0 bases for J; bases not matched to a gene: 2. CDR1 is MGHRA and CDR2 is YSYEKL in the germline V gene. The chain's CDR3 is CASSQEWGGSYNEQFF. The CDR3 region has the DNA TGCGCCAGCAGCCAAGAATGGGGGGGCTCCTACAATGAGCAGTTCTTC.

This chain joins TRBV7-9 and TRBJ2-1; maybe TRBD2 (5 bases). The CDR3 is 15 amino acids. Germline-derived CDR1 and CDR2 are SEHNR and FQNEAQ (reference sequence). With 2 bases removed from V and 2 bases from J, the gap between germline ends came to 10 bases. The CDR3 region has the DNA TGTGCCAGCAGCTTATTTGAGGGCCCCTACAATGAGCAGTTCTTC. Its protein is CASSLFEGPYNEQFF.

V and J are TRBV5-6 and TRBJ1-4, with no clear D. This CDR3 spans 13 amino acids. Germline-derived CDR1 and CDR2 are SGHDT and YYEEEE. V shed 4 bases and J shed 10 bases, with 14 bases lying between them. The CDR3 reads CASSNSGLGKLFF. The CDR3 bases are TGTGCCAGCAGCAATTCAGGTCTGGGAAAACTGTTTTTT.

The V call is TRBV5-1, the J call TRBJ2-3; 8 bases line up with TRBD1. Germline CDR1 and CDR2: SGHRS and YFSETQ. There are 15 residues in the CDR3. The V and J ends lost 5 bases and 6 bases, in that order; junction bases with no gene match: 11. The CDR3 DNA is TGCGCCAGCAGTTATGGCTGGACAGGGACCGATACGCAGTATTTT. Translating gives CASSYGWTGTDTQYF. The full variable domain, in which reference TRBV5-1 and TRBJ2-3 provide the parts outside the CDR3, is KAGVTQTPRYLIKTRGQQVTLSCSPISGHRSVSWYQQTPGQGLQFLFEYFSETQRNKGNFPGRFSGRQFSNSRSEMNVSTLELGDSALYLCASSYGWTGTDTQYFGPGTRLTVL.

This clone has only a few counts. V usage is TRBV7-8 and J usage is TRBJ2-3; TRBD1 agrees at 10 bases. The J segment lost 5 bases and the V segment lost 5 bases, leaving 1 base of the junction unmatched. From germline, CDR1 is SGHVS and CDR2 FQNEAQ. The CDR3 extends over 13 amino acids. CDR3 residues: CASSGTGVDTQYF. CDR3 in DNA: TGTGCCAGCAGCGGGACAGGGGTAGATACGCAGTATTTT.

This rearrangement joins TRBV13 to TRBJ2-2; 12 bases agree with TRBD1. The CDR3 length is 16 residues. V trimming: 4 bases; J trimming: 0 bases; junction bases outside the gene matches: 0. Germline CDR1 and CDR2: PRHDT and FYEKMQ (reference sequence). The CDR3 loop reads CASSWDRGPNTGELFF. Here the CDR3 DNA reads TGTGCCAGCAGCTGGGACAGGGGGCCGAACACCGGGGAGCTGTTTTTT.

This clone was recorded once. V is TRBV7-9 and J is TRBJ2-5, with a possible D match to TRBD2 (6 bases). The length of the CDR3 is 16 residues. The germline V gene has CDR1 SEHNR and CDR2 FQNEAQ (reference sequence). V was shortened by 1 base and J by 2 bases, with 14 bases between the two germline ends. The CDR3 spells CASSLVAGLGQETQYF. The CDR3 bases are TGTGCCAGCAGCTTAGTTGCGGGGCTGGGACAAGAGACCCAGTACTTC.

The rearrangement joins TRBV29-1 to TRBJ2-7; 9 positions match TRBD1. With 1 base clipped from V and 4 bases from J, the junction kept 5 bases outside the gene matches. The germline V gene has CDR1 SQVTM and CDR2 ANQGSEA. This CDR3 has 14 residues. CDR3 protein: CSVEGGQGRYEQYF. DNA of the CDR3: TGCAGCGTTGAAGGCGGACAGGGGAGGTACGAGCAGTACTTC.

This clone was seen only a few times. The chain joins TRBV15 to TRBJ1-5; 9 positions agree with TRBD1. Trimming at V came to 1 base and at J to 7 bases, leaving 5 bases not matched to a gene. CDR1 is LNHNV and CDR2 is YYDKDF in the germline V gene (reference sequence). This CDR3 contains 15 residues. CDR3 sequence (DNA): TGTGCCACCAGCAGAGGGGGACAGGGAGAGCAGCCCCAGCATTTT. Encoded protein: CATSRGGQGEQPQHF.

The chain has TRBV19 and TRBJ2-3; no clear D gene. V lost 1 base and J 1 base, leaving 9 bases between the germline ends. This CDR3 is 15 amino acids long. The germline CDR1 and CDR2 sequences are LNHDA and SQIVND (reference sequence). The chain's CDR3 is CASSIVGAGTDTQYF. CDR3 in DNA: TGTGCCAGTAGTATAGTTGGAGCAGGCACAGATACGCAGTATTTT.

This clone turned up a few times. This chain joins TRBV2 and TRBJ1-1; 9 nucleotides agree with TRBD1. V gave up 6 bases and J gave up 0 bases; unmatched junction bases: 2. Germline V gene data show CDR1 as SNHLY and CDR2 as FYNNEI. The CDR3 has 14 residues. The CDR3 DNA is TGTGCCAGCAGGGGGGACAGGGTGAACACTGAAGCTTTCTTT. This encodes CASRGDRVNTEAFF.

The gene calls are TRBV10-3 and TRBJ1-2; 9 nucleotides agree with TRBD1. The CDR3 is 16 residues long. Looked up from germline, CDR1 is ENHRY and CDR2 is SYGVKD. The trim removed 0 bases at V and 0 bases at J, leaving 2 bases unmatched. The DNA of the CDR3 is TGTGCCATCAGTGAGTCGAGGACAGGGGCTAACTATGGCTACACCTTC. It codes for CAISESRTGANYGYTF.

The chain uses TRBV10-2 and TRBJ1-2; D unresolved. Looked up from germline, CDR1 is WSHSY and CDR2 is SAAADI. This CDR3 has 12 residues. Trimming removed 2 bases from V and 4 bases from J, with 5 bases in between. CDR3 sequence: CASSEGAYGYTF. CDR3 DNA: TGCGCCAGCAGTGAGGGAGCCTATGGCTACACCTTC.

The chain carries TRBV5-1 and TRBJ1-3; 7 bases align to TRBD1. Germline CDR1 SGHRS, CDR2 YFSETQ. The CDR3 runs 15 residues. V shed 3 bases and J 2 bases; nucleotides not matched to a gene: 5. The CDR3 bases are TGCGCCAGCAGCTCTACAGGGGATACTGGAAACACCATATATTTT. Translation: CASSSTGDTGNTIYF.

The V gene is TRBV27, the J gene TRBJ2-7; a weak D match, TRBD1 (5 bases). Deletions cut 2 bases from V and 6 bases from J, with 11 bases between. This CDR3 has 13 amino acids. Germline CDR1 reads MNHEY; CDR2 reads SMNVEV (reference sequence). This chain's CDR3 is CASSLGQGFEQYF. The CDR3 DNA is TGTGCCAGCAGTTTAGGGCAGGGTTTCGAGCAGTACTTC.

This clone was found a few times. This rearrangement joins TRBV18 to TRBJ2-3; tentatively, D is TRBD2 (6 bases). This CDR3 has 14 residues. CDR1 and CDR2 (germline): KGHSH, LQKENI. V gave up 6 bases and J gave up 3 bases, with 13 bases separating them. CDR3 protein: CASSPGAGTDTQYF. DNA for the CDR3: TGTGCCAGCTCTCCCGGGGCGGGGACAGATACGCAGTATTTT.

This clone was counted between two and nine times. The genes are TRBV15 and TRBJ1-2; D not resolved. The germline V gene encodes CDR1 LNHNV and CDR2 YYDKDF (reference sequence). This CDR3 is 15 amino acids long. The V gene lost 1 base and the J gene lost 8 bases, with 17 bases spanning the gap. The CDR3 DNA reads as TGTGCCACCAGCAGAGCCGAATTCAAAACGGGAGGCTACACCTTC. It yields the protein CATSRAEFKTGGYTF.

This clone appeared a few times. The genes are TRBV5-1 and TRBJ1-1; possibly TRBD1 for D (6 bases). The V gene lost 0 bases and the J gene lost 4 bases, with 13 bases spanning the gap. From germline, CDR1 is SGHRS and CDR2 YFSETQ. This CDR3 spans 15 amino acids. CDR3 in amino acids: CASSLEAGASTEAFF. DNA for the CDR3: TGCGCCAGCAGCTTGGAAGCGGGGGCGAGCACTGAAGCTTTCTTT.

This chain joins TRBV5-1 and TRBJ1-1; no definite D call. V was trimmed by 0 bases and J by 4 bases, leaving 13 bases between them. CDR1 and CDR2 from the germline V gene are SGHRS and YFSETQ. This CDR3 has 15 amino acids. For the CDR3, the DNA is TGCGCCAGCAGCTTGGAAGGCAGTGGCGGCACTGAAGCTTTCTTT. Translating it yields CASSLEGSGGTEAFF.

The rearrangement joins TRBV19 to TRBJ1-2; D is ambiguous. V lost 3 bases and J 2 bases, leaving 7 bases between the germline ends. This CDR3 has 13 amino acids. Germline CDR1 reads LNHDA; CDR2 reads SQIVND (reference sequence). DNA for the CDR3: TGTGCCAGTAGTATTAGTTACAACTATGGCTACACCTTC. This sequence encodes CASSISYNYGYTF.

This rearrangement joins TRBV10-1 to TRBJ2-7; 7 bases align to TRBD2. J was trimmed by 5 bases and V by 2 bases; bases with no gene match: 6. In germline, CDR1 is WNHNN, CDR2 SYGVQD (reference sequence). The CDR3 runs 14 residues. In DNA form, the CDR3 reads TGCGCCAGCAGTGAGGGGTTAGCGGGTGACGAGCAGTACTTC. This codes for CASSEGLAGDEQYF.

The CDR3 bases are TGTGCCAGCAGTTTATCGCTTAGCGGTACCTACGAGCAGTACTTC. Amino acids: CASSLSLSGTYEQYF. The V gene is TRBV27, the J gene TRBJ2-7; D possibly corresponds to TRBD2 (6 bases). The ends were cut back, 0 bases at V and 2 bases at J, with 11 bases in the middle. CDR1 and CDR2 (germline): MNHEY, SMNVEV (reference sequence). The CDR3 contains 15 residues.

This clone was observed a few times. CDR3: CASRADFRTYEQYF. DNA of the CDR3: TGTGCCAGCCGCGCGGACTTCCGGACCTACGAGCAGTACTTC. The chain carries TRBV27 and TRBJ2-7; maybe TRBD2 (5 bases). V lost 8 bases, J lost 2 bases, and 16 bases lay in between. Germline V gives CDR1 MNHEY, CDR2 SMNVEV (reference sequence). CDR3 size: 14 residues.